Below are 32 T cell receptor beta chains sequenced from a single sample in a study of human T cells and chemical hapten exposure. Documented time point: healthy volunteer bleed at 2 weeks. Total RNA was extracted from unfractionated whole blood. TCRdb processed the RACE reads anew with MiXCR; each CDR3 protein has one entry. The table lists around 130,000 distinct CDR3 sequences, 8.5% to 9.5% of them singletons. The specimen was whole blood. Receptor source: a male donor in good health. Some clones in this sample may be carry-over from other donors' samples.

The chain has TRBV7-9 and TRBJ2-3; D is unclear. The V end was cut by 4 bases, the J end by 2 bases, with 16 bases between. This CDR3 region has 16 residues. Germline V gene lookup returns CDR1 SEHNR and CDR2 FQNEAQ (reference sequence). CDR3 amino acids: CASSSVSYPSTDTQYF. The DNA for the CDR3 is TGTGCCAGCAGCTCGGTATCCTACCCATCCACAGATACGCAGTATTTT.

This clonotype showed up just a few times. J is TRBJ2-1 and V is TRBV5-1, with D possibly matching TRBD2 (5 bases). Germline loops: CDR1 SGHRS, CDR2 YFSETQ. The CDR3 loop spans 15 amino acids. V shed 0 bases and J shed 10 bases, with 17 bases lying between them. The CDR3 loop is CASSLVGGRFLEQFF. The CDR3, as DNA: TGCGCCAGCAGCTTGGTTGGAGGCAGGTTTTTAGAGCAGTTCTTC.

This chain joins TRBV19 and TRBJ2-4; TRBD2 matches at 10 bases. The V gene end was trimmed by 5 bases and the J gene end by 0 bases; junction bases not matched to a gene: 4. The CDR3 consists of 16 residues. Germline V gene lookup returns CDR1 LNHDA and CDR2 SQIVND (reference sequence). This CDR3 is CASSELAGLAKNIQYF. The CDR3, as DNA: TGTGCCAGTAGTGAACTAGCGGGGCTAGCCAAAAACATTCAGTACTTC.

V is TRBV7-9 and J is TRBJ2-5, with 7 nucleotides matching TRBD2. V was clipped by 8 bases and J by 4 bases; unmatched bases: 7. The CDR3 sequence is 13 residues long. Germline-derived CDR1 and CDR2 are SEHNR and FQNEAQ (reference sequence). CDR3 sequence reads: CASRREGGETQYF. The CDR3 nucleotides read TGTGCCAGCCGGAGGGAGGGTGGAGAGACCCAGTACTTC.

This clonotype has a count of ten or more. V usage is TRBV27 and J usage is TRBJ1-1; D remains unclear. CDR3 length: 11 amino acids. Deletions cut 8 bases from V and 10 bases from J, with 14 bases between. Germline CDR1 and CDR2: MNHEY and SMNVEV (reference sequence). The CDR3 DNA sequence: TGTGCCAGCTCCCGCCCCATGGGAGCTTTCTTT. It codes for CASSRPMGAFF.

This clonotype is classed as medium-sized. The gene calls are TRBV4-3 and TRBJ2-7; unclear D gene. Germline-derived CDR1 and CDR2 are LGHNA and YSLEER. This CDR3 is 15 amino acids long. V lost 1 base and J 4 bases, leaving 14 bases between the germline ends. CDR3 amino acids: CASSQGVRAGYEQYF. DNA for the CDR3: TGCGCCAGCAGCCAAGGGGTCCGGGCCGGATACGAGCAGTACTTC.

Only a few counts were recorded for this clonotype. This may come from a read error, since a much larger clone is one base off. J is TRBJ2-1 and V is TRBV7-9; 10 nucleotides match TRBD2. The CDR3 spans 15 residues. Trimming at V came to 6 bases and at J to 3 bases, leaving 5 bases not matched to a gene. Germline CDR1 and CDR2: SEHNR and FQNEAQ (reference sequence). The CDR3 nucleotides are TGTGCCAGCAGTCCCCTAGCGGGAGACTACAATGAGCAGTTCTTC. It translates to CASSPLAGDYNEQFF.

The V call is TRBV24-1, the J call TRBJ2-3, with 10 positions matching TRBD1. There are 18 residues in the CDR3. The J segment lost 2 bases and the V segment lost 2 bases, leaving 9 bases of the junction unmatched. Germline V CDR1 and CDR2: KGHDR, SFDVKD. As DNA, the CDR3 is TGTGCCACCAGTGATTCCAAGACAGGGGGCTCGTTCACAGATACGCAGTATTTT. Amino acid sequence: CATSDSKTGGSFTDTQYF.

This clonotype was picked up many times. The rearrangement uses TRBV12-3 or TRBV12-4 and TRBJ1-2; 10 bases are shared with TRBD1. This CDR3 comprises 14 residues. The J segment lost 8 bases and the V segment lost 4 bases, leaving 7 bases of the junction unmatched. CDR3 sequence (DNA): TGTGCCAGCAGTTACGGGACAGGGGTGGGCGGCTACACCTTC. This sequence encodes CASSYGTGVGGYTF.

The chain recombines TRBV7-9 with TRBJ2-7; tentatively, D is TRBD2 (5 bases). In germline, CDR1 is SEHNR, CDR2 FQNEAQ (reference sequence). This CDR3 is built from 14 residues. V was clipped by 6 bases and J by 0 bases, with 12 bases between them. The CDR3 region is CASRNGLSSYEQYF. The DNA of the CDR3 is TGTGCCAGCAGAAATGGACTTAGCTCCTACGAGCAGTACTTC. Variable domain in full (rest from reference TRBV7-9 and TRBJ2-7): DTGVSQNPRHKITKRGQNVTFRCDPISEHNRLYWYRQTLGQGPEFLTYFQNEAQLEKSRLLSDRFSAERPKGSFSTLEIQRTEQGDSAMYLCASRNGLSSYEQYFGPGTRLTVT.

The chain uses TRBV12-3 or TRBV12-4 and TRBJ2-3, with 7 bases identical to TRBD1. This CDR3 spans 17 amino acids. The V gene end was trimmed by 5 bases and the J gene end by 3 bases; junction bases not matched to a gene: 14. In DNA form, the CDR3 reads TGTGCCAGCAGTCGCGCGTGGGTAGGGGGCGGAACAGATACGCAGTATTTT. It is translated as CASSRAWVGGGTDTQYF.

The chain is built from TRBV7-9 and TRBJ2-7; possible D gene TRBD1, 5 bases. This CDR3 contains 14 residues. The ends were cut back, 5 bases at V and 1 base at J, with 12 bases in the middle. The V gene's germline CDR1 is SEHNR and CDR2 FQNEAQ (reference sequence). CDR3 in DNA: TGTGCCAGCAGCCAGGACCAGGGATCCTACGAGCAGTACTTC. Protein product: CASSQDQGSYEQYF. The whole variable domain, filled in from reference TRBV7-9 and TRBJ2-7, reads DTGVSQNPRHKITKRGQNVTFRCDPISEHNRLYWYRQTLGQGPEFLTYFQNEAQLEKSRLLSDRFSAERPKGSFSTLEIQRTEQGDSAMYLCASSQDQGSYEQYFGPGTRLTVT.

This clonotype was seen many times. CDR3 bases: TGTGCTAGTGGTCCAGAGATGAACACTGAAGCTTTCTTT. Translated, it gives CASGPEMNTEAFF. The V gene is TRBV12-5, the J gene TRBJ1-1; D remains unclear. Trimming pared 5 bases from V and 0 bases from J, leaving 7 bases between. This CDR3 region has 13 residues. Germline CDR1 LGHNT, CDR2 FRNRAP.

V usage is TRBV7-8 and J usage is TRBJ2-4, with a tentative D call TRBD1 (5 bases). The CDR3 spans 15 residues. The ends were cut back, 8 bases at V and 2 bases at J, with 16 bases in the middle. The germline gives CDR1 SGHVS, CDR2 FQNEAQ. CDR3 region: CASASGPNPKNIQYF. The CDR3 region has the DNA TGTGCCAGCGCCTCAGGGCCCAACCCCAAAAACATTCAGTACTTC.

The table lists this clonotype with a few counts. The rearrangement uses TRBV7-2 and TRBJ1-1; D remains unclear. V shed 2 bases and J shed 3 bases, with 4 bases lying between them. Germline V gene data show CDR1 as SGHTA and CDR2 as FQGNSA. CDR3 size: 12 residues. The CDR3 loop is CASSLKDTEAFF. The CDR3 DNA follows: TGTGCCAGCAGCTTAAAGGACACTGAAGCTTTCTTT.

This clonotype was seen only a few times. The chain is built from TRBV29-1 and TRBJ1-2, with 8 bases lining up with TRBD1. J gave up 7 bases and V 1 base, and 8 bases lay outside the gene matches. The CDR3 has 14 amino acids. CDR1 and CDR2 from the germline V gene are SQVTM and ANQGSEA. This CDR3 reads CSVEGGTGAGGYTF. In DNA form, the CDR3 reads TGCAGCGTTGAAGGAGGGACAGGCGCTGGTGGCTACACCTTC.

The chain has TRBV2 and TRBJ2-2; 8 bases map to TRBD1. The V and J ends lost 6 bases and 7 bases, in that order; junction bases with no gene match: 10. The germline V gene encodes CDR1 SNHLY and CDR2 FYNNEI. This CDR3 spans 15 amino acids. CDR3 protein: CASRSGGDQDGELFF. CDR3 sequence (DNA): TGTGCCAGCAGGTCAGGGGGCGATCAGGACGGGGAGCTGTTTTTT.

The CDR3 protein is CASSTLPGSGSTGELFF. The DNA for the CDR3 is TGTGCCAGTAGTACCCTCCCGGGTAGCGGGAGCACCGGGGAGCTGTTTTTT. The rearrangement joins TRBV19 to TRBJ2-2, with 9 bases that match TRBD2. The CDR3 totals 17 residues. The V gene's germline CDR1 is LNHDA and CDR2 SQIVND (reference sequence). Trimming at V came to 4 bases and at J to 4 bases, leaving 10 bases not matched to a gene.

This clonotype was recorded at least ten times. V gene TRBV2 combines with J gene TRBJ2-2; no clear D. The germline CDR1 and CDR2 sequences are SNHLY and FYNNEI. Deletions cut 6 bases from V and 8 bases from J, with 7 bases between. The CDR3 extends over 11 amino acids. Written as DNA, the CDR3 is TGTGCCAGCAGGACGACAGGGGAGCTGTTTTTT. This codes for CASRTTGELFF.

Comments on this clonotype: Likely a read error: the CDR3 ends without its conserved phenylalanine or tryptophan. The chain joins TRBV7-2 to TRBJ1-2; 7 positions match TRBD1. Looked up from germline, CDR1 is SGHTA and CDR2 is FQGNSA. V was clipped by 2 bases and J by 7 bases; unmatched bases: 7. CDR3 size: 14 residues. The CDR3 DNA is TGTGCCAGCAGCTTAATCGACAGGGAATCTGGCTACACCTTG. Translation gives CASSLIDRESGYTL.

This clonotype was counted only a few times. The CDR3 here is CASSNGEVIYNEQFF. The CDR3 coding sequence is TGCGCCAGCAGTAATGGGGAGGTCATCTACAATGAGCAGTTCTTC. The chain combines TRBV4-1 with TRBJ2-1; D possibly corresponds to TRBD2 (6 bases). This CDR3 is 15 amino acids long. CDR1 is MGHRA and CDR2 is YSYEKL in the germline V gene. The V gene lost 6 bases and the J gene lost 3 bases, with 15 bases spanning the gap.

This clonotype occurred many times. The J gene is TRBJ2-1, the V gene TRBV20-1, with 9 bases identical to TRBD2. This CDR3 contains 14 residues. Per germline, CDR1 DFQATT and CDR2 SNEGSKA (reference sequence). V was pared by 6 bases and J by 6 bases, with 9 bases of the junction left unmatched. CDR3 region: CSAIGTSQFNEQFF. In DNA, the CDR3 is TGCAGTGCAATTGGGACTAGCCAGTTCAATGAGCAGTTCTTC.

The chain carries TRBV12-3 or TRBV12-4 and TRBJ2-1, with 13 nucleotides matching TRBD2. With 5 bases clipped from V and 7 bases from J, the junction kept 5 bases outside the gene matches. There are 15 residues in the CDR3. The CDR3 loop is CASSRTSGSLNEQFF. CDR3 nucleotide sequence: TGTGCCAGCAGTCGGACTAGCGGGAGTTTAAATGAGCAGTTCTTC.

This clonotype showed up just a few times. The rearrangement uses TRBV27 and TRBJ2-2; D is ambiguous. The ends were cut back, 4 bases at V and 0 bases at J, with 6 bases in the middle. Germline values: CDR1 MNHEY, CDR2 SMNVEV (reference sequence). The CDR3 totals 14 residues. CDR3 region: CASSSVANTGELFF. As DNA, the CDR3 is TGTGCCAGCAGTTCGGTAGCGAACACCGGGGAGCTGTTTTTT.

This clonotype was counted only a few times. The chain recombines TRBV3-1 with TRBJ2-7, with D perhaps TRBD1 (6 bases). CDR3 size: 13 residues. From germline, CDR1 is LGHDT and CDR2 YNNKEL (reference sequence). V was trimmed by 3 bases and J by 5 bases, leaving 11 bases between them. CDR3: CASSQQGTNEQYF. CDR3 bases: TGTGCCAGCAGCCAGCAGGGGACCAACGAGCAGTACTTC.

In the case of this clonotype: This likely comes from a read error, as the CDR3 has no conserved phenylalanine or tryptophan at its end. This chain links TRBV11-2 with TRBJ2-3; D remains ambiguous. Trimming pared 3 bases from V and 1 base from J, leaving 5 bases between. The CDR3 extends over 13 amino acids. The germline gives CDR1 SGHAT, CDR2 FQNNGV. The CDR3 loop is CASSFPGTDTQYL. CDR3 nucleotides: TGTGCCAGCAGCTTCCCTGGCACAGATACGCAGTATTTG.

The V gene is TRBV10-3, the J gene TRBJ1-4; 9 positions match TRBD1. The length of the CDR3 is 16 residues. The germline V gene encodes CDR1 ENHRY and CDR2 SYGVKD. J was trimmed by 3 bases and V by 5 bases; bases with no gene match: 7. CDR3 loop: CAISTGGLSSNEKLFF. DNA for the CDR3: TGTGCCATCAGTACAGGGGGCCTTTCATCTAATGAAAAACTGTTTTTT.

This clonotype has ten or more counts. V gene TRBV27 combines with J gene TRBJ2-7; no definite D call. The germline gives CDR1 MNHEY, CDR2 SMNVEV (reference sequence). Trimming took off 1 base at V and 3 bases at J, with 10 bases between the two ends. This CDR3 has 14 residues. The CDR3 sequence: CASSLYSPRYEQYF. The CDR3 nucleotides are TGTGCCAGCAGTTTATATTCACCTCGCTACGAGCAGTACTTC.

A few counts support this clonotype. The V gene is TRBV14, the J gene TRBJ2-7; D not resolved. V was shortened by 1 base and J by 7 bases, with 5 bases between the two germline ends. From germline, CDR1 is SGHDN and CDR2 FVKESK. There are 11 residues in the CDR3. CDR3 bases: TGTGCCAGCAGCCAAGGAGAGGAGCAGTACTTC. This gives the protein CASSQGEEQYF.

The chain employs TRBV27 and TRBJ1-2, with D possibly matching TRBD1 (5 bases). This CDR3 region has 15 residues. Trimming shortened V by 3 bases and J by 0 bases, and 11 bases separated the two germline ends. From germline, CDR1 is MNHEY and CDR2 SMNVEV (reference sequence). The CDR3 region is CASSFRDGTNYGYTF. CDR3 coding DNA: TGTGCCAGCAGTTTCCGGGACGGAACTAACTATGGCTACACCTTC.

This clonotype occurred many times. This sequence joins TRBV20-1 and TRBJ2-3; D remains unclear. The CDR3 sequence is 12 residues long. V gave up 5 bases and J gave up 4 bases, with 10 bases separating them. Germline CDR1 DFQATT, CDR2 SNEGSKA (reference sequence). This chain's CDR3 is CSAGPSADTQYF. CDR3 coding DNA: TGCAGTGCTGGCCCGAGTGCAGATACGCAGTATTTT.

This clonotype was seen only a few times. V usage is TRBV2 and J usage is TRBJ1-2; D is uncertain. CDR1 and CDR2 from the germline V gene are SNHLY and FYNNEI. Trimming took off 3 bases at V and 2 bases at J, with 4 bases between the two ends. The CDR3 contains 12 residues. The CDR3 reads CASSEDNYGYTF. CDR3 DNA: TGTGCCAGCAGTGAGGACAACTATGGCTACACCTTC.